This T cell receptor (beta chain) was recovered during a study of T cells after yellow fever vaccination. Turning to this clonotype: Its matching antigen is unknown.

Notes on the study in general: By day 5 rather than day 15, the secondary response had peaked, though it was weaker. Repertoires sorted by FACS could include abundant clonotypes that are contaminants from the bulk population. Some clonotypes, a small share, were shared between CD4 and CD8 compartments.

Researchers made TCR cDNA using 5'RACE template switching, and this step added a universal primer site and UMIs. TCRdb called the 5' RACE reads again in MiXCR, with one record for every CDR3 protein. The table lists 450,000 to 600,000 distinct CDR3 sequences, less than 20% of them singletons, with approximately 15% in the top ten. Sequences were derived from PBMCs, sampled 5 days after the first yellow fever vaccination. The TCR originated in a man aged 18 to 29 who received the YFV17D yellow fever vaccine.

Written as DNA, the CDR3 is TGTGCCAGCAGTTACATCCGAGCGGTGGAGACCCAGTACTTC. It yields the protein CASSYIRAVETQYF. The V and J genes are TRBV6-5 and TRBJ2-5; TRBD2 might be the D (5 bases). The germline gives CDR1 MNHEY, CDR2 SVGAGI. The CDR3 loop spans 14 amino acids. Trimming stripped 2 bases from V and 5 bases from J, with 12 bases between.